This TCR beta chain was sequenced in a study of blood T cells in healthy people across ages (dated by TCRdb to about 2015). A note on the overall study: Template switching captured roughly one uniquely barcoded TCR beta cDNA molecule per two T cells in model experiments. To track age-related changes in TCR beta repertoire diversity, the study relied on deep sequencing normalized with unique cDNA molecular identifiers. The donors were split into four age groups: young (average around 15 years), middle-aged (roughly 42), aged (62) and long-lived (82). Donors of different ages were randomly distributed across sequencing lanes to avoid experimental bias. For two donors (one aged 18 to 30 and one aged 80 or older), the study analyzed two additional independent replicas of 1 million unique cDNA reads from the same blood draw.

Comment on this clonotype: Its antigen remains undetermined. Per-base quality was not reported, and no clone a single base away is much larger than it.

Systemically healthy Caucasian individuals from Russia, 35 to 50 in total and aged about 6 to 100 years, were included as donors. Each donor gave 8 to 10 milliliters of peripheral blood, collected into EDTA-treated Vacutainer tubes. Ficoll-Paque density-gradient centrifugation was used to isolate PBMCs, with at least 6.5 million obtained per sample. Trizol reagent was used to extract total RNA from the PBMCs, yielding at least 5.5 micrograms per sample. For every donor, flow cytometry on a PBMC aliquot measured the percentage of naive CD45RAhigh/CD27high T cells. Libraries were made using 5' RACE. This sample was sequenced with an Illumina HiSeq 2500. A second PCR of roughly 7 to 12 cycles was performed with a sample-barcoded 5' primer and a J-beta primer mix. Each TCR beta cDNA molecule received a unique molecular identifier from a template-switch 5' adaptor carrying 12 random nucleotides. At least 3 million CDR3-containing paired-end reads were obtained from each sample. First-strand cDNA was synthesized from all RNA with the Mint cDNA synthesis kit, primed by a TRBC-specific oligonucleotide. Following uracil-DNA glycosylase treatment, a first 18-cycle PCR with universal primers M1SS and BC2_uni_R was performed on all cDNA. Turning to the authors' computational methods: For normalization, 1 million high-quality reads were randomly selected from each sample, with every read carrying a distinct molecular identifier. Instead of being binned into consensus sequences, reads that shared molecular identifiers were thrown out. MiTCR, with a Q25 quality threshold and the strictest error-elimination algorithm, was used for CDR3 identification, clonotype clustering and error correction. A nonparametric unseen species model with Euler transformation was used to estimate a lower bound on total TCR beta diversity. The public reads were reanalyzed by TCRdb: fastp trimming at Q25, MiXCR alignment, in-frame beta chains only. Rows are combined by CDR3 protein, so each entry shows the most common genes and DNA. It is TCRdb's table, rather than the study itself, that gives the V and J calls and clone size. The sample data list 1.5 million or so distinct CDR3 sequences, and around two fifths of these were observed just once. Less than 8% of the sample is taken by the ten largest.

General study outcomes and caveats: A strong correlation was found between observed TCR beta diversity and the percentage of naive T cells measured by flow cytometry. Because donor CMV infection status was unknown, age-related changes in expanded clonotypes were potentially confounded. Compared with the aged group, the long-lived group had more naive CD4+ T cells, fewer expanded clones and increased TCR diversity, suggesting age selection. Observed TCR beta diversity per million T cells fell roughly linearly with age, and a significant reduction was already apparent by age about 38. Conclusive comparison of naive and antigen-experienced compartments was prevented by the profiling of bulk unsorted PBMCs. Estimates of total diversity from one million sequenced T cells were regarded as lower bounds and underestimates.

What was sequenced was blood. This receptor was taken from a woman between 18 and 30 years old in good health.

This receptor carries the CDR3 CASSLSPSGNTIYF. The DNA is as follows: TGTGCCAGCAGCTTATCCCCCTCTGGAAACACCATATATTTT. In this chain, TRBV7-7 is recombined with TRBJ1-3; no D gene is confidently identified. Spanning cysteine to phenylalanine, the CDR3 consists of 14 amino acids. Only the CDR3 DNA stays, 42 bases, in frame from base 1. Between the V and J ends, shortened by 2 bases and 0 bases respectively, the junction contains 5 bases. CDR1 and CDR2, looked up from the germline V gene (reference sequence), are SSHAT and FNYEAQ.